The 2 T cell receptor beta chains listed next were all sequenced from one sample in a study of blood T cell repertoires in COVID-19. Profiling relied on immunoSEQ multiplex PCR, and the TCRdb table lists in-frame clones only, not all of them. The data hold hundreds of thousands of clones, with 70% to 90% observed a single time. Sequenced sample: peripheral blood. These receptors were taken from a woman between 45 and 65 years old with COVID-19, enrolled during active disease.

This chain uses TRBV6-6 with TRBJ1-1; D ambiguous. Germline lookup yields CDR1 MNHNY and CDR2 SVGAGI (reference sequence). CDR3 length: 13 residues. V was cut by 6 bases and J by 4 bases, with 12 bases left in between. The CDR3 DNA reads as TGTGCCAGCAGCCCTCGGGTGGGCACTGAAGCTTTCTTT. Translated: CASSPRVGTEAFF.

CDR3 bases: TGTGCCAGCTCACCCCCCGGCGAGGATTCACCCCTCCACTTT. Its protein is CASSPPGEDSPLHF. The V call is TRBV18, the J call TRBJ1-6; D is unclear. Germline CDR1 reads KGHSH; CDR2 reads LQKENI. This CDR3 has 14 residues. Trimming removed 3 bases at V and 8 bases at J, with 11 bases between.